This T cell receptor (beta chain) emerged from a study of T cells in Graves' hyperthyroidism and ophthalmopathy (dated by TCRdb to between 2017 and 2020). Broadly, across the study: Peripheral blood was collected at initial diagnosis, before any treatment. To identify distinguishing TCR V-J signatures, a discovery cohort of about 95 patients was used, comprising some 43 with Graves' ophthalmopathy and approximately 58 with stable Graves' hyperthyroidism. Prospective prediction of ophthalmopathy was tested in an independent validation cohort consisting of roughly 20 hyperthyroidism patients and about 17 patients who later progressed to ophthalmopathy. The 100 or so discovery patients were divided at random into training and test sets in a 7:3 ratio. Thyroid tissue and blood T-cell repertoires from six Graves' hyperthyroidism patients were also compared in the study. Following sampling, methimazole starting at 30 mg daily was given to hyperthyroidism patients, and high-dose intravenous methylprednisolone was given to ophthalmopathy patients. According to the paper, TCR Vbeta CDR3 sequencing was carried out on more than 120 peripheral blood samples, which came from 40 to 45 ophthalmopathy, approximately 72 hyperthyroidism and some 17 progressor patients.

Amplification of TCR beta CDR3 regions was carried out from RNA transcripts. For the first round of RT-PCR on the TCR CDR3, the HTBI primer set was used together with the Qiagen OneStep RT-PCR kit. The libraries were constructed in a second round of multiplex PCR and then size-selected and purified. Sequencing of the libraries was done on an Illumina HiSeq2000 using paired-end 100 bp reads. Per the authors' processing: SOAPnuke was used to process the raw data, with reads discarded if the reads contained adapters or uncalled bases, had a mean Phred below 15, or lacked an exact constant-primer or identifier match. High-quality paired reads were merged using COPE v1.2.5, and each unique nucleotide sequence was defined as a clonotype. MiTCR v1.1 was used to align the clonotypes against IMGT TRBV, TRBD and TRBJ reference segments. The analysis included only V-J combinations with a frequency above 0.0001, which together covered more than 98% of the repertoires. A TCS score was defined as the ratio between F50 (clonal expansion) and ExV (chaos), using BLOSUM62-based TCRdist between CDR3 peptides within each V-J. Welch's t-statistics and random forest reduced fewer than 550 V-J features to 13, which were used in a naive Bayes classifier (R e1071). TCRdb cleaned the public reads at Q25 with fastp, built clones with MiXCR and kept in-frame beta chains. Merged by CDR3 protein, the rows form single entries marked with the most common genes and DNA. In this record, the V and J calls reflect TCRdb's handling and not the investigators' own analysis. The sample table contains hundreds of thousands of distinct CDR3 sequences; only one count was recorded for over 15% of them. The top ten hold 18% of the sample.

Note on this clonotype: There is no known antigen for this receptor. Base qualities are not provided; no much larger clone lies one nucleotide away.

CDR1 and CDR2 are drawn from the germline V gene: SQVTM, ANQGSEA. Reading from cysteine to phenylalanine, the CDR3 counts 16 amino acids. CDR3 DNA is the only sequence kept; it has 48 bases, read in frame from the first base. Unmatched junction bases come to 15, with V trimmed by 5 bases and J by 6 bases. The investigation overall reported the following: In validation, the model predicted progression to ophthalmopathy a median of about 5.9 months before onset, with 65% to 71% sensitivity and about 75% specificity. Most expanded thyroid clonotypes (frequency above 0.001) were also detected in blood, suggesting blood repertoires may reflect thyroid immune responses. No statistical method was used to fix the sample size in advance, and group allocation was not hidden from the investigators. A 13 V-J signature model separated ophthalmopathy from stable hyperthyroidism, with just over 85% sensitivity and 81% to 82% specificity in cross-validation and 80%/75% in testing.

Stable Graves' hyperthyroidism was defined as the absence of progression to ophthalmopathy over 18 months of follow-up. Hyperthyroidism patients were aged 18 to 65 years and newly diagnosed, with disease duration of less than 2 months. Exclusion was applied to patients with uncontrolled infections, other autoimmune diseases, pregnancy or lactation. Clinical symptoms, serum thyroxine and TRAb, thyroid ultrasound, and orbital computed tomography formed the basis for the diagnoses. Ficoll-Paque density gradient centrifugation was used to isolate PBMCs from under 11 ml of fresh peripheral blood. Total RNA was extracted using Trizol reagent, and RNA quality was assessed on an Agilent 2100 Bioanalyzer.

The clonotype comes from a young woman with Graves' hyperthyroidism. The sequenced sample consisted of blood. The rearrangement combines TRBV29-1 with TRBJ2-1; 8 of the junction bases match TRBD2. The CDR3 amino acid sequence is: CSVSYGAGGSSNEQFF. The sequenced DNA: TGCAGCGTTTCCTATGGTGCGGGGGGCTCTTCCAATGAGCAGTTCTTC.